The T cell receptor beta chain described here comes from a study of blood T cell repertoires in COVID-19. Study in general: T cells, B-cell-depleted T cells, or PBMCs provided the cDNA or gDNA that served as material.

CDR1 and CDR2 from the germline V gene are MNHNS and SASEGT. Trimming took off 2 bases at V and 3 bases at J, with 8 bases between the two ends. The CDR3 spans 15 residues. TCRdb's copy holds only in-frame clones and misses some; the assay was immunoSEQ multiplex PCR. Altogether just under 250,000 clones are present, approximately 86% being singletons, with the ten largest covering about 3%. The genes are TRBV6-1 and TRBJ2-6; TRBD2 is a possible D gene (5 bases). This clonotype was obtained from a woman aged 25 to 45 who had recovered from COVID-19. Sequenced sample: peripheral blood. In DNA form, the CDR3 reads TGTGCCAGCAGTGAACCGGCGGGTGGGGCCAACGTCCTGACTTTC. This translates into CASSEPAGGANVLTF.